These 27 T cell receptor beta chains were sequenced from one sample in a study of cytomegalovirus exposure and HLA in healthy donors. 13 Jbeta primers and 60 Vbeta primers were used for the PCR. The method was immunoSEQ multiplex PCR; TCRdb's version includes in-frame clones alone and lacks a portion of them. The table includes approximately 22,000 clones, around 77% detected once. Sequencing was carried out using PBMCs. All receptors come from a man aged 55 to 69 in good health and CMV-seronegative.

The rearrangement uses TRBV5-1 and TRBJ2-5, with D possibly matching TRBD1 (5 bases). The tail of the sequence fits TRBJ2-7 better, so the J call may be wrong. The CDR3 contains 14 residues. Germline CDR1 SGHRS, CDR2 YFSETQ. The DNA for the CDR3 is TGCGCCAGCAGCTTGGGACAGTTCTCCTACGAGCAGTACTTC. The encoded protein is CASSLGQFSYEQYF.

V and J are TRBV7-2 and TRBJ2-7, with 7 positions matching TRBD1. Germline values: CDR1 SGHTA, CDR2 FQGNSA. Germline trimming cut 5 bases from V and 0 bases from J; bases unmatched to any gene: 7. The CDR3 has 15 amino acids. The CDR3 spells CASSIPRTGSYEQYF. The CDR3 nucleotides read TGTGCCAGCAGCATACCCCGGACAGGCTCCTACGAGCAGTACTTC.

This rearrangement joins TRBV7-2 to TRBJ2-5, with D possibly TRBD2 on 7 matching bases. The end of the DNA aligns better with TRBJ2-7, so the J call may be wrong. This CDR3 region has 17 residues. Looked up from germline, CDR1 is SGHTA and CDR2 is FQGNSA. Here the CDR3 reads CASSSPSGGGLTYEQYF. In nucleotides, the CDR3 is TGTGCCAGCAGCTCCCCCTCGGGGGGCGGGTTAACCTACGAGCAGTACTTC.

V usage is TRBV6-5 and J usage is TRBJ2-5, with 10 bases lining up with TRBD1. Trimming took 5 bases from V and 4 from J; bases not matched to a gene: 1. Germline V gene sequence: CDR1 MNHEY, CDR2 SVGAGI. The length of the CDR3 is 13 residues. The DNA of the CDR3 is TGTGCCAGCAGTAGGGACAGGGGAGAGACCCAGTACTTC. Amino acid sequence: CASSRDRGETQYF.

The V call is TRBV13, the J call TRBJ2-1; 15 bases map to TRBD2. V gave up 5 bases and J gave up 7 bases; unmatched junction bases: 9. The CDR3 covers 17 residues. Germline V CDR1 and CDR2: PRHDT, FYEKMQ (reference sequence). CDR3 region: CASSPRTSGGAKNEQFF. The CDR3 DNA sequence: TGTGCCAGCAGCCCCCGGACTAGCGGGGGGGCCAAGAATGAGCAGTTCTTC. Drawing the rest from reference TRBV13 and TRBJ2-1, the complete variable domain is AAGVIQSPRHLIKEKRETATLKCYPIPRHDTVYWYQQGPGQDPQFLISFYEKMQSDKGSIPDRFSAQQFSDYHSELNMSSLELGDSALYFCASSPRTSGGAKNEQFFGPGTRLTVL.

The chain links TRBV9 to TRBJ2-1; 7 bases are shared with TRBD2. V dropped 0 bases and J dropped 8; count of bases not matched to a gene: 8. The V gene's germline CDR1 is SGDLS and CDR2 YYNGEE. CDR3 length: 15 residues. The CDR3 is CASSVGQAGVYEQFF. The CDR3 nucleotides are TGTGCCAGCAGCGTAGGTCAGGCGGGAGTATATGAGCAGTTCTTC.

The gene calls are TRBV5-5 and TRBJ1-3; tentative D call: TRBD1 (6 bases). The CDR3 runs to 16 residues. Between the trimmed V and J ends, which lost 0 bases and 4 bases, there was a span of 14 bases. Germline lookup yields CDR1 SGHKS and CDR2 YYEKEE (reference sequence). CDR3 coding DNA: TGTGCCAGCAGCTTGGGCCCAGGGGTTTCCGGAAACACCATATATTTT. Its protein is CASSLGPGVSGNTIYF.

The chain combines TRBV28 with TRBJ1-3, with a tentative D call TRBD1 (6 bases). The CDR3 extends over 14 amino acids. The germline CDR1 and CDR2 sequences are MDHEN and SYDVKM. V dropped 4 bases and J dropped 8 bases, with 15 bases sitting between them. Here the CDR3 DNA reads TGTGCCAGCAGTTCTCCAGGGGCGGGAGACACCATATATTTT. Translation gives CASSSPGAGDTIYF. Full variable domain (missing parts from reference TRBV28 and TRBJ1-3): DVKVTQSSRYLVKRTGEKVFLECVQDMDHENMFWYRQDPGLGLRLIYFSYDVKMKEKGDIPEGYSVSREKKERFSLILESASTNQTSMYLCASSSPGAGDTIYFGEGSWLTVV.

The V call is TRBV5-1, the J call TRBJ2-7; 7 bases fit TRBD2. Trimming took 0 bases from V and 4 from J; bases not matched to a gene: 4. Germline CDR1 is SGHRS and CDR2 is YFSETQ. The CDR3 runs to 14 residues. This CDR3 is CASSLGGGRYEQYF. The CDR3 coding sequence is TGCGCCAGCAGCTTGGGGGGGGGACGGTACGAGCAGTACTTC.

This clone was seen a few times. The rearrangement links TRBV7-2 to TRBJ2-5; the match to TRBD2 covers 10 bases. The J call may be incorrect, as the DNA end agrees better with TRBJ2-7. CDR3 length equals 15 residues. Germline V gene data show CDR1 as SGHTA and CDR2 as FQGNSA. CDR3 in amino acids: CASSRRLAGSYEQYF. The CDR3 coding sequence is TGTGCCAGCAGCCGAAGACTAGCGGGTTCCTACGAGCAGTACTTC.

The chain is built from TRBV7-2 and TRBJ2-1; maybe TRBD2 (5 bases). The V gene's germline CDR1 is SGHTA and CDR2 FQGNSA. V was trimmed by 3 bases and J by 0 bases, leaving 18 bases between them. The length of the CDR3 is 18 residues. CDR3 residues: CASSFRSAGYFSYNEQFF. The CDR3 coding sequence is TGTGCCAGCAGCTTCAGGTCGGCGGGCTACTTCTCCTACAATGAGCAGTTCTTC.

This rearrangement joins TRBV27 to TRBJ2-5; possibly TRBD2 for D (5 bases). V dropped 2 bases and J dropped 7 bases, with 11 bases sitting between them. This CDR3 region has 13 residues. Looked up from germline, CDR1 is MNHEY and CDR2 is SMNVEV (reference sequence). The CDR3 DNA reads TGTGCCAGCAGTTTAACCCCCCTAGCGACCCAGTACTTC. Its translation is CASSLTPLATQYF.

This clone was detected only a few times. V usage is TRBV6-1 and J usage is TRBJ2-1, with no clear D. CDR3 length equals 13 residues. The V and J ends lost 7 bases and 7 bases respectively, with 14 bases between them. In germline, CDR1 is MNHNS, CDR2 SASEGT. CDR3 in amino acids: CASTGALLNEQFF. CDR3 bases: TGTGCCAGCACCGGAGCACTATTAAATGAGCAGTTCTTC.

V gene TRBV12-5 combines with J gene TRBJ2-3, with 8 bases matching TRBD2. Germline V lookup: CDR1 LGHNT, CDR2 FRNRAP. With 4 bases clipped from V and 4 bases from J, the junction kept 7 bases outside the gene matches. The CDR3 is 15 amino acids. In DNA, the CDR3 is TGTGCTAGTGGTTCGACGGGGGGGCAGTCAGATACGCAGTATTTT. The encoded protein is CASGSTGGQSDTQYF.

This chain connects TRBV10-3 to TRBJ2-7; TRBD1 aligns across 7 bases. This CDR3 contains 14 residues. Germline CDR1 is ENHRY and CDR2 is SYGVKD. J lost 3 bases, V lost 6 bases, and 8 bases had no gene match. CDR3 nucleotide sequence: TGTGCCATCAGAACGGACAGGACCGGCTACGAGCAGTACTTC. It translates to CAIRTDRTGYEQYF.

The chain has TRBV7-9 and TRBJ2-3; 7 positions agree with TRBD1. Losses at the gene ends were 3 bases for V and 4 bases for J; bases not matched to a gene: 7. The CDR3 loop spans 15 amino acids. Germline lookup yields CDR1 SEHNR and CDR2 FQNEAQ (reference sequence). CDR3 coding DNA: TGTGCCAGCAGCTTCAGGGGGTTAGCAGCAGATACGCAGTATTTT. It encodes CASSFRGLAADTQYF.

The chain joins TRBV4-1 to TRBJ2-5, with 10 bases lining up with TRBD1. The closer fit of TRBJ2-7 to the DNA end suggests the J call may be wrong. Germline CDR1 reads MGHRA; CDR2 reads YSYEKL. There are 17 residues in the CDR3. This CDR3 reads CASSHGTAGQGSYEQYF. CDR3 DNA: TGCGCCAGCAGCCACGGAACGGCGGGACAGGGGTCCTACGAGCAGTACTTC.

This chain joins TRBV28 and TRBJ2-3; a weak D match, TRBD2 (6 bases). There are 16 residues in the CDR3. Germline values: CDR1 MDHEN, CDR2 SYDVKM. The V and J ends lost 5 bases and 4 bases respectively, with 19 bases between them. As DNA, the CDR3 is TGTGCCAGCAGTCTTCATGCGGGAAGAGTTCCAGATACGCAGTATTTT. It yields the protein CASSLHAGRVPDTQYF.

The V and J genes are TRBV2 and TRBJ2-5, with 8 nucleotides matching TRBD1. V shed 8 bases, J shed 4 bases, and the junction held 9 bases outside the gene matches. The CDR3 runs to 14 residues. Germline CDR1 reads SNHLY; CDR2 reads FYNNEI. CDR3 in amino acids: CASSRQGIGETQYF. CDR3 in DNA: TGTGCCAGCTCGAGACAGGGGATAGGAGAGACCCAGTACTTC.

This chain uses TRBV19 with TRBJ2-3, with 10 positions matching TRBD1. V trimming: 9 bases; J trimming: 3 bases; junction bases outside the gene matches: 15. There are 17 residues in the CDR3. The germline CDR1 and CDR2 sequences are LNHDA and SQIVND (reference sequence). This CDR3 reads CASISGTGVLGTDTQYF. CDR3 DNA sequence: TGTGCCAGCATTTCCGGGACAGGGGTTTTGGGGACAGATACGCAGTATTTT.

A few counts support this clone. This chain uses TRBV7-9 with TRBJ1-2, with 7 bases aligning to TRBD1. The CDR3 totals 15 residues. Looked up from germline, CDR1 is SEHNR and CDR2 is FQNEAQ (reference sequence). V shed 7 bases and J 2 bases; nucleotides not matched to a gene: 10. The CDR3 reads CASIARDRLNYGYTF. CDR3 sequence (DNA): TGTGCCAGCATCGCGCGGGACAGACTAAACTATGGCTACACCTTC. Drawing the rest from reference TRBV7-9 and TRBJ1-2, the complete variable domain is DTGVSQNPRHKITKRGQNVTFRCDPISEHNRLYWYRQTLGQGPEFLTYFQNEAQLEKSRLLSDRFSAERPKGSFSTLEIQRTEQGDSAMYLCASIARDRLNYGYTFGSGTRLTVV.

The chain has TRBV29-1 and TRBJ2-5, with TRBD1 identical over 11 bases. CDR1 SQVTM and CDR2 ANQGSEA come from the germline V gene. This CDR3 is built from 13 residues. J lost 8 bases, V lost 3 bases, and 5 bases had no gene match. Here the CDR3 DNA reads TGCAGCGTTGAGCCGGGACAGGGGGGTACCCAGTACTTC. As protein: CSVEPGQGGTQYF.

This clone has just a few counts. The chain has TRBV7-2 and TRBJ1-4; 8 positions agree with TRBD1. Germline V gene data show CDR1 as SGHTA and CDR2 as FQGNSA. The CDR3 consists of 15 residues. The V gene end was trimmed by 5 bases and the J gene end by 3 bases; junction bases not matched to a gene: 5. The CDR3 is CASSIQTGANEKLFF. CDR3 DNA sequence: TGTGCCAGCAGCATCCAGACAGGGGCTAATGAAAAACTGTTTTTT. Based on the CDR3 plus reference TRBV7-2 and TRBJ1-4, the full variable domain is GAGVSQSPSNKVTEKGKDVELRCDPISGHTALYWYRQSLGQGLEFLIYFQGNSAPDKSGLPSDRFSAERTGGSVSTLTIQRTQQEDSAVYLCASSIQTGANEKLFFGSGTQLSVL.

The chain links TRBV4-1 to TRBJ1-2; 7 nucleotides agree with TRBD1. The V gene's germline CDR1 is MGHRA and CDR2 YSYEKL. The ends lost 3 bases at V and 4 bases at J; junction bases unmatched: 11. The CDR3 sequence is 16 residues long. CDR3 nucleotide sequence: TGCGCCAGCAGCCAGCCGTCAGGGGGATCGGGCTATGGCTACACCTTC. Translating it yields CASSQPSGGSGYGYTF.

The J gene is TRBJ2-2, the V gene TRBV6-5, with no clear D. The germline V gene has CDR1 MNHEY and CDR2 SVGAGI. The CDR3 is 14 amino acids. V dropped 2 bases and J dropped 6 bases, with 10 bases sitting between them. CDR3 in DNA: TGTGCCAGCAGTTACGGTGAAGCCGCCGGGGAGCTGTTTTTT. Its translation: CASSYGEAAGELFF.

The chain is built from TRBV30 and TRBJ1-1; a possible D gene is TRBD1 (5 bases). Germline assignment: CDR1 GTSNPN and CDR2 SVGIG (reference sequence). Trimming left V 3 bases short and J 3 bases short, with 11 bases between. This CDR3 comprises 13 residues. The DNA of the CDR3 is TGTGCCTGGAGCCATGACAGATACACTGAAGCTTTCTTT. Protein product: CAWSHDRYTEAFF.

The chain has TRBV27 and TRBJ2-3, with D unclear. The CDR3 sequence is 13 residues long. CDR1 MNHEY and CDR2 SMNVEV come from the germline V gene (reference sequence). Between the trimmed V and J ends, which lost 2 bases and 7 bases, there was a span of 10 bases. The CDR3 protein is CASSLTPLHTQYF. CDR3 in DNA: TGTGCCAGCAGTTTAACCCCACTCCATACGCAGTATTTT.